Following are 27 T cell receptor beta chains from one sample sequenced in a study of T cell changes during pregnancy in multiple sclerosis. Generated by immunoSEQ multiplex PCR, the TCRdb table keeps only in-frame clones and is missing some. Of over 40,000 clones detected, 90% to 95% appear once; the ten largest clones hold 2% to 2.5%. The source was peripheral blood, collected in the third trimester of pregnancy. These receptors were taken from a female donor with multiple sclerosis, enrolled in a pregnancy study.

V is TRBV19 and J is TRBJ2-7; 7 bases align to TRBD1. This CDR3 contains 15 residues. After removal of 5 bases from V and 3 bases from J, the junction contained 10 bases not matched to a gene. Per germline, CDR1 LNHDA and CDR2 SQIVND (reference sequence). The CDR3 DNA reads TGTGCCAGTAGTCCGCTTGGGACAGAGATCTACGAGCAGTACTTC. Amino acids: CASSPLGTEIYEQYF.

V and J are TRBV7-9 and TRBJ2-3; possible D gene TRBD2, 5 bases. Germline values: CDR1 SEHNR, CDR2 FQNEAQ (reference sequence). The germline V and J ends were trimmed by 6 bases and 4 bases, with 14 bases remaining between them. The CDR3 extends over 14 amino acids. DNA for the CDR3: TGTGCCAGCAGTTCCGGGGATGGGGCAGATACGCAGTATTTT. Its protein is CASSSGDGADTQYF. Full variable domain (rest looked up from reference TRBV7-9 and TRBJ2-3): DTGVSQNPRHKITKRGQNVTFRCDPISEHNRLYWYRQTLGQGPEFLTYFQNEAQLEKSRLLSDRFSAERPKGSFSTLEIQRTEQGDSAMYLCASSSGDGADTQYFGPGTRLTVL.

This clone was detected only a few times. The chain uses TRBV6-5 and TRBJ1-1; D ambiguous. Trimming cost V 5 bases and J 4 bases, with 11 bases left between them. This CDR3 is built from 13 residues. The V gene's germline CDR1 is MNHEY and CDR2 SVGAGI. Here the CDR3 reads CASSAQPSTEAFF. The CDR3 nucleotides read TGTGCCAGCAGTGCACAGCCTTCCACTGAAGCTTTCTTT.

A single count supports this clone. The rearrangement joins TRBV6-5 to TRBJ1-1; D remains unclear. The CDR3 is made up of 13 amino acids. Trimming cost V 2 bases and J 2 bases, with 6 bases left between them. The germline V gene encodes CDR1 MNHEY and CDR2 SVGAGI. CDR3 nucleotide sequence: TGTGCCAGCAGTTACGAGGGTAACACTGAAGCTTTCTTT. Protein sequence: CASSYEGNTEAFF.

The rearrangement joins TRBV6-1 to TRBJ1-2, with D possibly being TRBD1 (6 bases). Germline CDR1 and CDR2: MNHNS and SASEGT. This CDR3 spans 15 amino acids. Trimming took off 0 bases at V and 4 bases at J, with 12 bases between the two ends. The CDR3 DNA follows: TGTGCCAGCAGTGAAGCGGAAACAGGGCTCTATGGCTACACCTTC. Translated, it gives CASSEAETGLYGYTF.

The chain recombines TRBV6-5 with TRBJ2-3; 7 bases are shared with TRBD2. Germline CDR1 and CDR2: MNHEY and SVGAGI. This CDR3 is 14 amino acids long. The V gene end was trimmed by 1 base and the J gene end by 4 bases; junction bases not matched to a gene: 2. The CDR3 DNA reads as TGTGCCAGCAGTTACTTCCGGGAGGCAGATACGCAGTATTTT. It is translated as CASSYFREADTQYF.

V usage is TRBV4-3 and J usage is TRBJ2-7; D is perhaps TRBD1 (6 bases). Trimming pared 4 bases from V and 1 base from J, leaving 14 bases between. CDR1 is LGHNA and CDR2 is YSLEER in the germline V gene. CDR3 length: 15 residues. DNA for the CDR3: TGCGCCAGCAGCCTGGGGCAGGGGATTTCCTACGAGCAGTACTTC. This codes for CASSLGQGISYEQYF.

The chain combines TRBV11-2 with TRBJ1-3, with unresolved D. Between the trimmed V and J ends, which lost 1 base and 4 bases, there was a span of 20 bases. Per the germline V gene, CDR1 is SGHAT and CDR2 is FQNNGV. The CDR3 extends over 18 amino acids. The CDR3 region is CASSLGPTGLGRGNTIYF. The DNA for the CDR3 is TGTGCCAGCAGCTTAGGACCCACTGGGCTAGGGAGAGGAAACACCATATATTTT.

V and J are TRBV6-1 and TRBJ2-1, with 7 bases identical to TRBD1. The CDR3 sequence is 15 residues long. The V gene end was trimmed by 4 bases and the J gene end by 4 bases; junction bases not matched to a gene: 7. Germline CDR1 reads MNHNS; CDR2 reads SASEGT. CDR3 nucleotides: TGTGCCAGCAGTGTGCAGGGGGACCCATACAATGAGCAGTTCTTC. It yields the protein CASSVQGDPYNEQFF.

As concerns this clone: The sample has other DNA sequences that encode this CDR3 too. This sequence joins TRBV7-9 and TRBJ2-7, with 7 bases identical to TRBD1. CDR1 is SEHNR and CDR2 is FQNEAQ in the germline V gene (reference sequence). This CDR3 region has 13 residues. V shed 5 bases, J shed 3 bases, and the junction held 4 bases outside the gene matches. The CDR3 DNA reads as TGTGCCAGCAGCCTCACAGGGGACTACGAGCAGTACTTC. Translating gives CASSLTGDYEQYF.

J is TRBJ2-3 and V is TRBV15, with TRBD1 matching 9 bases. Trimming at V came to 3 bases and at J to 4 bases, leaving 5 bases not matched to a gene. This CDR3 is 15 amino acids long. The V gene's germline CDR1 is LNHNV and CDR2 YYDKDF (reference sequence). The CDR3 nucleotides are TGTGCCACCAGCAGGGACAGGGGATCGGCAGATACGCAGTATTTT. Protein product: CATSRDRGSADTQYF.

The chain combines TRBV30 with TRBJ1-3; D possibly corresponds to TRBD1 (5 bases). Germline V gene lookup returns CDR1 GTSNPN and CDR2 SVGIG (reference sequence). V shed 2 bases and J shed 4 bases, with 18 bases lying between them. This CDR3 has 16 residues. This chain's CDR3 is CAWSTRFSGEGNTIYF. CDR3 nucleotides: TGTGCCTGGAGTACTCGATTTTCGGGGGAGGGAAACACCATATATTTT. The whole variable domain, remainder taken from reference TRBV30 and TRBJ1-3, is SQTIHQWPATLVQPVGSPLSLECTVEGTSNPNLYWYRQAAGRGLQLLFYSVGIGQISSEVPQNLSASRPQDRQFILSSKKLLLSDSGFYLCAWSTRFSGEGNTIYFGEGSWLTVV.

The chain couples TRBV5-4 to TRBJ2-3; 9 positions match TRBD2. This CDR3 spans 16 amino acids. Trimming removed 0 bases from V and 4 bases from J; junction bases left unmatched: 6. Germline loops: CDR1 SGHNT, CDR2 YYREEE (reference sequence). CDR3 amino acids: CASSLGSGRGSDTQYF. DNA of the CDR3: TGTGCCAGCAGCTTGGGTAGCGGGAGAGGGTCAGATACGCAGTATTTT.

The V call is TRBV15, the J call TRBJ1-2; possible D gene TRBD1, 6 bases. Germline CDR1 reads LNHNV; CDR2 reads YYDKDF (reference sequence). V lost 3 bases to trimming and J lost 4 bases, with 15 bases between them. The CDR3 has 15 residues. The CDR3 loop reads CATSSEGQRSYGYTF. CDR3 sequence (DNA): TGTGCCACCAGCAGTGAAGGACAGCGATCCTATGGCTACACCTTC.

The chain carries TRBV2 and TRBJ2-3; TRBD2 aligns across 9 bases. Germline CDR1 SNHLY, CDR2 FYNNEI. V lost 5 bases and J lost 3; bases outside the gene matches: 6. The CDR3 has 15 amino acids. CDR3 coding DNA: TGTGCCAGCAGTACCGGGACTAGCAAAACAGATACGCAGTATTTT. Translated: CASSTGTSKTDTQYF.

The chain couples TRBV7-9 to TRBJ1-3; TRBD1 aligns across 7 bases. V lost 5 bases to trimming and J lost 2 bases; unmatched junction nucleotides: 3. Germline V gives CDR1 SEHNR, CDR2 FQNEAQ (reference sequence). This CDR3 comprises 14 residues. The CDR3 loop is CASSLGTAGNTIYF. The DNA of the CDR3 is TGTGCCAGCAGCCTTGGGACAGCTGGAAACACCATATATTTT.

This rearrangement joins TRBV7-2 to TRBJ2-3, with TRBD2 matching 7 bases. CDR3 size: 15 residues. From germline, CDR1 is SGHTA and CDR2 FQGNSA. The ends lost 5 bases at V and 0 bases at J; junction bases unmatched: 5. In DNA form, the CDR3 reads TGTGCCAGCAGCCTGCGGGAGCTAAGCACAGATACGCAGTATTTT. This encodes CASSLRELSTDTQYF.

V is TRBV19 and J is TRBJ1-2; a weak D match, TRBD1 (6 bases). V was trimmed by 6 bases and J by 2 bases, leaving 7 bases between them. CDR1 LNHDA and CDR2 SQIVND come from the germline V gene (reference sequence). The CDR3 is 12 amino acids. The CDR3 here is CASRRGNYGYTF. The DNA of the CDR3 is TGTGCCAGTAGGAGGGGGAACTATGGCTACACCTTC. Full variable domain (rest looked up from reference TRBV19 and TRBJ1-2): DGGITQSPKYLFRKEGQNVTLSCEQNLNHDAMYWYRQDPGQGLRLIYYSQIVNDFQKGDIAEGYSVSREKKESFPLTVTSAQKNPTAFYLCASRRGNYGYTFGSGTRLTVV.

V gene TRBV5-4 combines with J gene TRBJ2-4; no clear D. The CDR3 totals 15 residues. V was trimmed by 3 bases and J by 0 bases, leaving 10 bases between them. Germline CDR1 SGHNT, CDR2 YYREEE (reference sequence). CDR3 bases: TGTGCCAGCAGCTCCCAGGAAATAGCCAAAAACATTCAGTACTTC. Amino acids: CASSSQEIAKNIQYF.

The chain links TRBV28 to TRBJ2-3; 12 bases match TRBD2. J was trimmed by 1 base and V by 4 bases; bases with no gene match: 6. CDR1 and CDR2 (germline): MDHEN, SYDVKM. This CDR3 is 17 amino acids long. In DNA form, the CDR3 reads TGTGCCAGCAGTTCGACTAGCGGGAGTAGGGGCACAGATACGCAGTATTTT. It translates to CASSSTSGSRGTDTQYF.

The rearrangement uses TRBV19 and TRBJ1-5, with D uncertain. Germline CDR1 reads LNHDA; CDR2 reads SQIVND (reference sequence). The length of the CDR3 is 12 residues. V lost 8 bases, J lost 0 bases, and 5 bases lay in between. CDR3 sequence: CASQSSNQPQHF. The CDR3 DNA sequence: TGTGCCAGTCAGTCTAGCAATCAGCCCCAGCATTTT.

The chain joins TRBV14 to TRBJ2-2; 12 positions agree with TRBD1. CDR3 length equals 17 residues. In germline, CDR1 is SGHDN, CDR2 FVKESK. Germline trimming cut 3 bases from V and 7 bases from J; bases unmatched to any gene: 9. CDR3 nucleotide sequence: TGTGCCAGCAGCCAGCCTCCGGGACAGGGGGCAGTCGGGGAGCTGTTTTTT. As protein: CASSQPPGQGAVGELFF.

The V and J genes are TRBV18 and TRBJ2-7; 9 bases match TRBD1. The CDR3 runs to 16 residues. The junction had 11 bases not matched to a gene; V was cut back by 5 bases and J by 3 bases. CDR1 and CDR2 (germline): KGHSH, LQKENI. The CDR3 region is CASSTLGTGTFYEQYF. The DNA of the CDR3 is TGTGCCAGCTCAACCCTCGGGACAGGGACTTTCTACGAGCAGTACTTC.

The V and J genes are TRBV30 and TRBJ1-2; TRBD1 aligns across 8 bases. J lost 3 bases, V lost 0 bases, and 15 bases had no gene match. CDR1 and CDR2 from the germline V gene are GTSNPN and SVGIG (reference sequence). The CDR3 spans 18 residues. CDR3: CAWSVLPDRAVGDYGYTF. CDR3 nucleotides: TGTGCCTGGAGTGTACTTCCGGACAGGGCCGTCGGGGACTATGGCTACACCTTC.

This chain joins TRBV6-6 and TRBJ1-3, with 8 positions matching TRBD1. CDR1 is MNHNY, CDR2 SVGAGI, per germline (reference sequence). The CDR3 is 16 residues long. The J segment lost 3 bases and the V segment lost 2 bases, leaving 6 bases of the junction unmatched. The DNA of the CDR3 is TGTGCCAGCAGTTACGGGACAGGACGCGATGGAAACACCATATATTTT. The encoded protein is CASSYGTGRDGNTIYF.

The V gene is TRBV27, the J gene TRBJ2-7; D perhaps matches TRBD1 (7 bases). V was pared by 1 base and J by 2 bases, with 15 bases between. This CDR3 region has 16 residues. The germline CDR1 and CDR2 sequences are MNHEY and SMNVEV (reference sequence). CDR3 in DNA: TGTGCCAGCAGTTTATACGGCAGGGGGGATACCTACGAGCAGTACTTC. This codes for CASSLYGRGDTYEQYF.

The CDR3 loop is CASSQSTLTGPGADTQYF. The CDR3 DNA reads TGCGCCAGCAGTCAATCTACCCTTACAGGGCCGGGTGCGGATACGCAGTATTTT. The genes are TRBV23-1 and TRBJ2-3; possible D gene TRBD1, 6 bases. TRBV23-1 is noted as an ORF with a role that remains uncertain. The germline V and J ends were trimmed by 0 bases and 6 bases, with 22 bases remaining between them. The CDR3 covers 18 residues.